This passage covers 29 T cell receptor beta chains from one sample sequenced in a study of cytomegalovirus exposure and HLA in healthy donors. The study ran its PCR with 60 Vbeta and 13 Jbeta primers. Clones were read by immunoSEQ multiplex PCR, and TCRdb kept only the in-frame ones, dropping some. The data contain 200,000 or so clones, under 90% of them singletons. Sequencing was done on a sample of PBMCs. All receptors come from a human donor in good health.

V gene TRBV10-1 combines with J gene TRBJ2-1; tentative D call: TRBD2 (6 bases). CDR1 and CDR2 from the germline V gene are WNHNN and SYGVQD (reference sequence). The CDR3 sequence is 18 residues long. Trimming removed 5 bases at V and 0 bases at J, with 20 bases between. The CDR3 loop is CASSRNAGPTSSYNEQFF. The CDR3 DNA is TGCGCCAGCAGTCGAAACGCGGGGCCTACTAGCTCCTACAATGAGCAGTTCTTC.

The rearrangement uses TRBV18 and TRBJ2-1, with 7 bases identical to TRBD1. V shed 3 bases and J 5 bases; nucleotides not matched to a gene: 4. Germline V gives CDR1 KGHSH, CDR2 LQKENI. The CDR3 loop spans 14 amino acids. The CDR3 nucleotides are TGTGCCAGCTCACCGGGACAGACAAACAATGAGCAGTTCTTC. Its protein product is CASSPGQTNNEQFF. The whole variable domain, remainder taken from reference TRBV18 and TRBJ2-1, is NAGVMQNPRHLVRRRGQEARLRCSPMKGHSHVYWYRQLPEEGLKFMVYLQKENIIDESGMPKERFSAEFPKEGPSILRIQQVVRGDSAAYFCASSPGQTNNEQFFGPGTRLTVL.

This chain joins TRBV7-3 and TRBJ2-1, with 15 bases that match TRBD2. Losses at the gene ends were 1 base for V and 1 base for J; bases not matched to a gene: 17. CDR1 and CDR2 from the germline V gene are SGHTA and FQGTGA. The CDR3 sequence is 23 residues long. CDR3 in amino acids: CASSLMARGAFGLAGGSYNEQFF. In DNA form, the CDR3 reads TGTGCCAGCAGCTTAATGGCCAGGGGGGCGTTCGGACTAGCGGGAGGGTCCTACAATGAGCAGTTCTTC.

This chain's CDR3 is CASSGGQGQLPYGYTF. DNA for the CDR3: TGTGCCAGTAGTGGGGGACAGGGACAATTGCCTTATGGCTACACCTTC. This chain joins TRBV19 and TRBJ1-2; 9 bases fit TRBD1. Germline CDR1 and CDR2: LNHDA and SQIVND (reference sequence). V shed 5 bases and J 5 bases; nucleotides not matched to a gene: 12. CDR3 length: 16 residues.

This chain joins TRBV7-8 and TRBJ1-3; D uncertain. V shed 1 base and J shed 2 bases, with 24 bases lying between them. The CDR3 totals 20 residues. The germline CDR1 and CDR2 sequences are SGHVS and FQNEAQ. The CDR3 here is CASSLGGWHKEYYPGNTIYF. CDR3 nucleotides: TGTGCCAGCAGCTTAGGCGGATGGCACAAAGAATATTACCCTGGAAACACCATATATTTT.

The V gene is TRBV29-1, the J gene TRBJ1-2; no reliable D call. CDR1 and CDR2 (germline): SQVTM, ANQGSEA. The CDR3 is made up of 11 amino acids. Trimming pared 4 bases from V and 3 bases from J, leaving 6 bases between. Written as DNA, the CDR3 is TGCAGCGTTGGCCAGGACTATGGCTACACCTTC. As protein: CSVGQDYGYTF.

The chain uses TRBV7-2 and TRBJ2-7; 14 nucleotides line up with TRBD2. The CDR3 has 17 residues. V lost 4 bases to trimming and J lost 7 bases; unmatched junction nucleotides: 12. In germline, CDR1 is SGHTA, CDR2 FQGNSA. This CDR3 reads CASSYGTSGSLGGEQYF. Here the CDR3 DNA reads TGTGCCAGCAGCTACGGGACTAGCGGGAGTTTGGGTGGGGAGCAGTACTTC. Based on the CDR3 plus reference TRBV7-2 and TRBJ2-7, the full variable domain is GAGVSQSPSNKVTEKGKDVELRCDPISGHTALYWYRQSLGQGLEFLIYFQGNSAPDKSGLPSDRFSAERTGGSVSTLTIQRTQQEDSAVYLCASSYGTSGSLGGEQYFGPGTRLTVT.

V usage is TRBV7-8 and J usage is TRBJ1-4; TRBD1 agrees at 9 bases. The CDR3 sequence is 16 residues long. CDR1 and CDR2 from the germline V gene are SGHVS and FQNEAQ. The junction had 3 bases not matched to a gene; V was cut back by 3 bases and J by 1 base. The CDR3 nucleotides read TGTGCCAGCAGCTTGGGACAGGGTCGAACTAATGAAAAACTGTTTTTT. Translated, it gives CASSLGQGRTNEKLFF.

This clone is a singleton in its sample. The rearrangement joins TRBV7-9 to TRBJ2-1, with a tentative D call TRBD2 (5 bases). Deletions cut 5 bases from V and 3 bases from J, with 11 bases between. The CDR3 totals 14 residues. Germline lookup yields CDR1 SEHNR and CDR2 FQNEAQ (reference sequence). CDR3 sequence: CASSPHTSYNEQFF. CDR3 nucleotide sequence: TGTGCCAGCAGCCCTCATACTAGCTACAATGAGCAGTTCTTC. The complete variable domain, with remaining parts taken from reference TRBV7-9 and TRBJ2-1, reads DTGVSQNPRHKITKRGQNVTFRCDPISEHNRLYWYRQTLGQGPEFLTYFQNEAQLEKSRLLSDRFSAERPKGSFSTLEIQRTEQGDSAMYLCASSPHTSYNEQFFGPGTRLTVL.

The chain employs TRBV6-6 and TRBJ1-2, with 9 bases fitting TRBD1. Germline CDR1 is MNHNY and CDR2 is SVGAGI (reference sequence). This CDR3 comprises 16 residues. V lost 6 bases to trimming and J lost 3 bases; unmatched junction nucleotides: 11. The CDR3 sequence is CASSRSGQGLDYGYTF. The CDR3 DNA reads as TGTGCCAGCAGCCGCTCGGGACAGGGTTTAGACTATGGCTACACCTTC.

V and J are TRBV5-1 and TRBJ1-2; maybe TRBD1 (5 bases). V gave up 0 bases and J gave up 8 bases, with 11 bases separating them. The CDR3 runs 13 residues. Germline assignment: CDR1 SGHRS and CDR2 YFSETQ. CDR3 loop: CASSLVGGDGYTF. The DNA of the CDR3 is TGCGCCAGCAGCTTGGTAGGCGGGGACGGCTACACCTTC.

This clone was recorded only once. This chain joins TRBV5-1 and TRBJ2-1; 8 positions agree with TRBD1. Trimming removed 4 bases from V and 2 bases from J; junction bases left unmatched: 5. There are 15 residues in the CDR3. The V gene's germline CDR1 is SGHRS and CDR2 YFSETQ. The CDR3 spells CASSQPGQAYNEQFF. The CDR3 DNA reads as TGCGCCAGCAGCCAACCGGGACAGGCCTACAATGAGCAGTTCTTC.

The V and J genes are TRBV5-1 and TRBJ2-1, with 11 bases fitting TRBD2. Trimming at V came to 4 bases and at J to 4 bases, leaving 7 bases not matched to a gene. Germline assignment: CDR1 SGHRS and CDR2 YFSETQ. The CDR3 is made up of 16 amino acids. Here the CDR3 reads CASSQGIAGGYNEQFF. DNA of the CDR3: TGCGCCAGCAGCCAGGGTATAGCGGGAGGGTACAATGAGCAGTTCTTC.

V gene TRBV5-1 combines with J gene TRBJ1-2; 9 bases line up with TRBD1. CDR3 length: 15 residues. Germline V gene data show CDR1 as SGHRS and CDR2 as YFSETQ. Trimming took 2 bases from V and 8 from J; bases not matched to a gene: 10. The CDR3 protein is CASSLEGQGLEGYTF. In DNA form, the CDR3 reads TGCGCCAGCAGCTTAGAGGGACAGGGCCTTGAAGGCTACACCTTC.

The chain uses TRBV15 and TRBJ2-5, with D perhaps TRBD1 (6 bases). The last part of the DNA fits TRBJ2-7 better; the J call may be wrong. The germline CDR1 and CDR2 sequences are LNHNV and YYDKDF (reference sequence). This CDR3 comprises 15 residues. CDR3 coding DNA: TGTGCCACCAGCAGACTAGGGGGTAGGGGCTACGAGCAGTACTTC. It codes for CATSRLGGRGYEQYF.

CDR3 sequence (DNA): TGTGCCAGCAGCTTATTGACAGGGGAAGCTTTCTTT. Translating it yields CASSLLTGEAFF. This rearrangement joins TRBV5-5 to TRBJ1-1, with TRBD1 matching over 7 bases. The germline V gene encodes CDR1 SGHKS and CDR2 YYEKEE (reference sequence). J lost 8 bases, V lost 2 bases, and 3 bases had no gene match. CDR3 length: 12 residues.

CDR3 protein: CASSEGVIGLNYEQYF. CDR3 bases: TGTGCCAGCAGCGAGGGGGTGATTGGCCTCAACTACGAGCAGTACTTC. The V gene is TRBV9, the J gene TRBJ2-7; tentatively, D is TRBD1 (6 bases). This CDR3 spans 16 amino acids. Germline V gives CDR1 SGDLS, CDR2 YYNGEE. V was pared by 3 bases and J by 3 bases, with 19 bases between.

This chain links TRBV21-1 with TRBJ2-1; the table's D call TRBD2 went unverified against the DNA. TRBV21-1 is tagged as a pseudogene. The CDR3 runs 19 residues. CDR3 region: CASSHNGRSWLAVENEQFF. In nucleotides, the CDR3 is TGTGCCAGCAGCCACAACGGCAGGTCATGGCTAGCTGTCGAGAATGAGCAGTTCTTC.

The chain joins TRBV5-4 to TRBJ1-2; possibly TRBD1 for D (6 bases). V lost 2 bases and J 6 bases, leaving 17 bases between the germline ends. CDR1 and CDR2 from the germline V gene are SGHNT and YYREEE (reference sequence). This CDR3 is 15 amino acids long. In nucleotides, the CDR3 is TGTGCCAGCAGCTTTGTGGGCCAGGGGATGAATGGCTACACCTTC. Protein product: CASSFVGQGMNGYTF.

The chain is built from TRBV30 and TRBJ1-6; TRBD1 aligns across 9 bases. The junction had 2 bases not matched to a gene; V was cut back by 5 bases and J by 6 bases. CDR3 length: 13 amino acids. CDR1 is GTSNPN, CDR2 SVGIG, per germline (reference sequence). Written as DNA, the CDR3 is TGTGCCTGGGGGGACAGGGCTAATTCACCCCTCCACTTT. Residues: CAWGDRANSPLHF. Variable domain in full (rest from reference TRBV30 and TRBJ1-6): SQTIHQWPATLVQPVGSPLSLECTVEGTSNPNLYWYRQAAGRGLQLLFYSVGIGQISSEVPQNLSASRPQDRQFILSSKKLLLSDSGFYLCAWGDRANSPLHFGNGTRLTVT.

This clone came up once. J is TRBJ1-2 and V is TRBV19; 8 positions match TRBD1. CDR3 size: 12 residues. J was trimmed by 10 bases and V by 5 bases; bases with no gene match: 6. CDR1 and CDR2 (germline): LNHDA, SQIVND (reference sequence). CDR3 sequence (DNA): TGTGCCAGTAGTGCCCGGGACAGGCACTACACCTTC. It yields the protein CASSARDRHYTF.

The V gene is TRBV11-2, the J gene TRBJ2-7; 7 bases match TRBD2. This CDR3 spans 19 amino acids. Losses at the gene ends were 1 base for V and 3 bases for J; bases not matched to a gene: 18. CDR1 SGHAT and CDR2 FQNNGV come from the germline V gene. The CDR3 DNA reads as TGTGCCAGCAGCTTAGGTGCCTCGGGACCAGGGCGGGACTACTACGAGCAGTACTTC. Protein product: CASSLGASGPGRDYYEQYF.

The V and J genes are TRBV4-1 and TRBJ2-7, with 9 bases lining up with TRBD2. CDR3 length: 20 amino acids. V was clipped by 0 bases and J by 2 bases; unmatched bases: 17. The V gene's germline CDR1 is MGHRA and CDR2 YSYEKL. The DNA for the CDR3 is TGCGCCAGCAGCCAAGATCCGGGGCGGGAGGGCCAAGTGAACCCCTACGAGCAGTACTTC. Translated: CASSQDPGREGQVNPYEQYF.

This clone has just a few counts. In nucleotides, the CDR3 is TGTGCCAGCAGCCCGGGACTAGCGGGAGGCCTATCGAGGGATAATGAGCAGTTCTTC. This codes for CASSPGLAGGLSRDNEQFF. V usage is TRBV7-6 and J usage is TRBJ2-1; 15 bases agree with TRBD2. CDR1 and CDR2 from the germline V gene are SGHVS and FNYEAQ. The ends lost 5 bases at V and 7 bases at J; junction bases unmatched: 15. The CDR3 consists of 19 residues.

The CDR3 DNA reads TGTGCCAGCAGTTTAGACAGGGTGGGAGAGACCCAGTACTTC. It is translated as CASSLDRVGETQYF. V usage is TRBV27 and J usage is TRBJ2-5; 7 positions agree with TRBD1. Germline V gene data show CDR1 as MNHEY and CDR2 as SMNVEV (reference sequence). The CDR3 has 14 amino acids. The V segment lost 2 bases and the J segment 4 bases; nucleotides outside the gene matches: 4.

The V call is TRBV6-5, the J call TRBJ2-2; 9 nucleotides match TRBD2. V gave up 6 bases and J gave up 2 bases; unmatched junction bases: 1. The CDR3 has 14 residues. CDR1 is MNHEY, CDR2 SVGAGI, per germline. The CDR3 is CASSLAGNTGELFF. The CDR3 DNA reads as TGTGCCAGCAGCCTAGCGGGAAACACCGGGGAGCTGTTTTTT.

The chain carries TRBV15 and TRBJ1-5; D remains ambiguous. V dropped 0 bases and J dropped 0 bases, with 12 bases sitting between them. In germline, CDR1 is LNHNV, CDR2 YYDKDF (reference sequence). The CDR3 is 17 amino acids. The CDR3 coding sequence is TGTGCCACCAGCAGAGATAGCCGAGACTATAGCAATCAGCCCCAGCATTTT. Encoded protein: CATSRDSRDYSNQPQHF.

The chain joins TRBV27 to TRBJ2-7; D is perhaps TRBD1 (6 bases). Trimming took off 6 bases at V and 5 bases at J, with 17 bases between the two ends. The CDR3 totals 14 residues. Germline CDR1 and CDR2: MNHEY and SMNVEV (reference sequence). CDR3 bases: TGTGCCAGCAGCCACAGGGTTAAGTTAGACGAGCAGTACTTC. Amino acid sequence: CASSHRVKLDEQYF.

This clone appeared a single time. Here the CDR3 DNA reads TGTGCCAGCAGCCCGACAGGGCGCAACGAGCAGTACTTC. Translation gives CASSPTGRNEQYF. This chain uses TRBV11-2 with TRBJ2-7, with 7 bases matching TRBD1. After removal of 5 bases from V and 5 bases from J, the junction contained 6 bases not matched to a gene. Germline V gene lookup returns CDR1 SGHAT and CDR2 FQNNGV. The CDR3 loop spans 13 amino acids. Looking up the rest from reference TRBV11-2 and TRBJ2-7 gives the full variable domain: EAGVAQSPRYKIIEKRQSVAFWCNPISGHATLYWYQQILGQGPKLLIQFQNNGVVDDSQLPKDRFSAERLKGVDSTLKIQPAKLEDSAVYLCASSPTGRNEQYFGPGTRLTVT.